Below, 27 T cell receptor beta chains from the same sample are listed, as sequenced in a study of cytomegalovirus exposure and HLA in healthy donors. Libraries were prepared by immunoSEQ multiplex PCR; TCRdb keeps only in-frame clonotypes and omits some of them. The table records 150,000 to 250,000 clones, roughly 88% of them present only once. Sequencing was performed on PBMCs. The receptor set was obtained from a woman in her twenties or thirties in good health and CMV-seropositive.

This chain links TRBV11-3 with TRBJ2-5; TRBD2 matches 15 bases. The CDR3 loop spans 16 amino acids. Trimming removed 5 bases from V and 3 bases from J; junction bases left unmatched: 4. Germline assignment: CDR1 SGHNT and CDR2 YENEEA. DNA of the CDR3: TGTGCCAGCAGCCCACGGACTAGCGGGAGGGAAGAGACCCAGTACTTC. It is translated as CASSPRTSGREETQYF.

The J gene is TRBJ2-3, the V gene TRBV7-2; possible D gene TRBD2, 6 bases. CDR1 is SGHTA and CDR2 is FQGNSA in the germline V gene. The CDR3 spans 16 residues. V lost 4 bases and J 5 bases, leaving 19 bases between the germline ends. For the CDR3, the DNA is TGTGCCAGCAGCTCGGGGACTGCGTGGGGAGGAGATACGCAGTATTTT. The encoded protein is CASSSGTAWGGDTQYF.

The chain carries TRBV29-1 and TRBJ2-5, with D maybe TRBD1 (5 bases). This CDR3 has 13 amino acids. Deletions cut 3 bases from V and 0 bases from J, with 8 bases between. Germline-derived CDR1 and CDR2 are SQVTM and ANQGSEA. CDR3 sequence (DNA): TGCAGCGTTGAGGGGCAGAACCAAGAGACCCAGTACTTC. Translation: CSVEGQNQETQYF.

The rearrangement links TRBV6-1 to TRBJ1-5; no definite D call. In germline, CDR1 is MNHNS, CDR2 SASEGT. This CDR3 has 15 amino acids. Trimming took off 0 bases at V and 9 bases at J, with 15 bases between the two ends. CDR3 sequence: CASSEAGGKAGPQHF. The CDR3 region has the DNA TGTGCCAGCAGTGAAGCTGGCGGTAAAGCGGGGCCCCAGCATTTT.

The V gene is TRBV27, the J gene TRBJ1-1; TRBD1 agrees at 9 bases. CDR3 size: 14 residues. Per the germline V gene, CDR1 is MNHEY and CDR2 is SMNVEV (reference sequence). Trimming removed 6 bases from V and 4 bases from J; junction bases left unmatched: 6. Here the CDR3 reads CASSRTGVGTEAFF. CDR3 nucleotides: TGTGCCAGCAGCAGGACAGGGGTCGGCACTGAAGCTTTCTTT.

The chain joins TRBV5-1 to TRBJ2-7; possibly TRBD2 for D (6 bases). This CDR3 is built from 15 residues. Trimming took off 0 bases at V and 2 bases at J, with 12 bases between the two ends. Looked up from germline, CDR1 is SGHRS and CDR2 is YFSETQ. CDR3 nucleotides: TGCGCCAGCAGCTTGGGAGTGGGAGGCCCCTACGAGCAGTACTTC. Protein sequence: CASSLGVGGPYEQYF.

The J gene is TRBJ2-7, the V gene TRBV5-1; 7 bases map to TRBD1. The V gene's germline CDR1 is SGHRS and CDR2 YFSETQ. Losses at the gene ends were 2 bases for V and 2 bases for J; bases not matched to a gene: 4. CDR3 size: 14 residues. CDR3: CASSFRDSTYEQYF. The CDR3 nucleotides are TGCGCCAGCAGCTTTCGGGACAGTACCTACGAGCAGTACTTC. Filled out from reference TRBV5-1 and TRBJ2-7, the complete variable domain reads KAGVTQTPRYLIKTRGQQVTLSCSPISGHRSVSWYQQTPGQGLQFLFEYFSETQRNKGNFPGRFSGRQFSNSRSEMNVSTLELGDSALYLCASSFRDSTYEQYFGPGTRLTVT.

The CDR3 DNA sequence: TGTGCCAGCAGCTTATCCCTAGCCTATGAGCAGTTCTTC. This sequence encodes CASSLSLAYEQFF. The chain links TRBV7-9 to TRBJ2-1, with D possibly being TRBD2 (5 bases). Deletions cut 2 bases from V and 8 bases from J, with 10 bases between. The CDR3 loop spans 13 amino acids. CDR1 and CDR2 from the germline V gene are SEHNR and FQNEAQ (reference sequence).

As for this clone: Other DNA sequences in the same sample also yield this CDR3. The rearrangement uses TRBV19 and TRBJ1-5; D might be TRBD1 (6 bases). The CDR3 totals 13 residues. Trimming took 5 bases from V and 5 from J, leaving 10 bases between them. Germline-derived CDR1 and CDR2 are LNHDA and SQIVND (reference sequence). This CDR3 is CASSQQGYQPQHF. The CDR3 region has the DNA TGTGCCAGTAGTCAACAGGGTTATCAGCCCCAGCATTTT.

The V call is TRBV6-6, the J call TRBJ1-1; 9 nucleotides agree with TRBD1. Germline V gene data show CDR1 as MNHNY and CDR2 as SVGAGI (reference sequence). V shed 6 bases and J 4 bases; nucleotides not matched to a gene: 3. CDR3 length: 13 residues. This CDR3 reads CASREGQGTEAFF. For the CDR3, the DNA is TGTGCCAGCAGGGAGGGACAGGGCACTGAAGCTTTCTTT.

The chain is built from TRBV7-2 and TRBJ1-2; 7 positions agree with TRBD1. This CDR3 has 14 amino acids. Germline V gene lookup returns CDR1 SGHTA and CDR2 FQGNSA. The junction had 2 bases not matched to a gene; V was cut back by 4 bases and J by 0 bases. The CDR3 region is CASSWGQTNYGYTF. CDR3 nucleotides: TGTGCCAGCAGCTGGGGACAGACTAACTATGGCTACACCTTC.

Worth noting for this clone: The same CDR3 can be traced to other DNA sequences in this sample. The gene calls are TRBV6-5 and TRBJ1-1; the D gene is possibly TRBD1 (5 bases). This CDR3 has 13 residues. Trimming pared 2 bases from V and 3 bases from J, leaving 7 bases between. From germline, CDR1 is MNHEY and CDR2 SVGAGI. CDR3 DNA sequence: TGTGCCAGCAGTTACAGGGGATACACTGAAGCTTTCTTT. As protein: CASSYRGYTEAFF.

This chain links TRBV5-6 with TRBJ1-1; D not resolved. The CDR3 is 14 amino acids. Germline V gene data show CDR1 as SGHDT and CDR2 as YYEEEE. Trimming shortened V by 4 bases and J by 3 bases, and 13 bases separated the two germline ends. The CDR3 nucleotides are TGTGCCAGCAGCGAGTACGGACTGTACACTGAAGCTTTCTTT. Its protein is CASSEYGLYTEAFF.

The rearrangement joins TRBV5-6 to TRBJ1-1, with D maybe TRBD1 (5 bases). The V end lost 1 base, the J end lost 1 base, and 11 bases lay between the germline ends. This CDR3 has 15 residues. The germline gives CDR1 SGHDT, CDR2 YYEEEE. CDR3 bases: TGTGCCAGCAGCTTGTACCGGGGGGAGAACACTGAAGCTTTCTTT. It encodes CASSLYRGENTEAFF.

The chain recombines TRBV5-4 with TRBJ1-2; D not certain. The CDR3 has 14 amino acids. V was cut by 6 bases and J by 4 bases, with 16 bases left in between. Germline values: CDR1 SGHNT, CDR2 YYREEE (reference sequence). CDR3 protein: CASKGNLGLYGYTF. CDR3 DNA: TGTGCCAGCAAAGGTAACCTAGGCCTCTATGGCTACACCTTC.

The gene calls are TRBV18 and TRBJ1-2; 7 positions match TRBD1. In germline, CDR1 is KGHSH, CDR2 LQKENI. The CDR3 loop spans 14 amino acids. V was pared by 3 bases and J by 4 bases, with 5 bases of the junction left unmatched. CDR3 nucleotide sequence: TGTGCCAGCTCACCTGCGGGACAGCTCTATGGCTACACCTTC. This translates into CASSPAGQLYGYTF.

This chain links TRBV15 with TRBJ2-5, with D tentatively TRBD2 (6 bases). V shed 5 bases and J shed 1 base, with 11 bases lying between them. The CDR3 is 14 amino acids. Germline CDR1 LNHNV, CDR2 YYDKDF (reference sequence). CDR3 region: CATSGQRAQETQYF. The CDR3 DNA reads TGTGCCACCAGCGGCCAGCGGGCCCAAGAGACCCAGTACTTC.

J is TRBJ1-2 and V is TRBV29-1; 8 nucleotides align to TRBD1. Trimming removed 6 bases from V and 8 bases from J; junction bases left unmatched: 5. The germline V gene has CDR1 SQVTM and CDR2 ANQGSEA. The CDR3 totals 11 residues. The CDR3 region is CSVVDRDGYTF. The DNA of the CDR3 is TGCAGCGTGGTGGACAGGGACGGCTACACCTTC.

The chain couples TRBV16 to TRBJ1-1; D is possibly TRBD1 (6 bases). The V end was cut by 4 bases, the J end by 1 base, with 10 bases between. CDR3 length equals 14 residues. Germline CDR1 and CDR2: KGHSY and FQNENV. The CDR3 nucleotides are TGTGCCAGCAGCCTGGACAGATCGAACACTGAAGCTTTCTTT. Residues: CASSLDRSNTEAFF.

This chain connects TRBV7-8 to TRBJ2-5, with unresolved D. V lost 3 bases, J lost 5 bases, and 7 bases lay in between. Germline assignment: CDR1 SGHVS and CDR2 FQNEAQ. The CDR3 totals 12 residues. CDR3 DNA sequence: TGTGCCAGCAGCTTTTCCGGGGAGACCCAGTACTTC. Protein: CASSFSGETQYF. Combining the CDR3 with reference TRBV7-8 and TRBJ2-5 gives the whole variable domain GAGVSQSPRYKVAKRGQDVALRCDPISGHVSLFWYQQALGQGPEFLTYFQNEAQLDKSGLPSDRFFAERPEGSVSTLKIQRTQQEDSAVYLCASSFSGETQYFGPGTRLLVL.

The chain is built from TRBV28 and TRBJ1-5; 9 bases agree with TRBD1. There are 14 residues in the CDR3. Germline V CDR1 and CDR2: MDHEN, SYDVKM. After removal of 5 bases from V and 6 bases from J, the junction contained 5 bases not matched to a gene. CDR3 protein: CASSQQGAGQPQHF. In DNA form, the CDR3 reads TGTGCCAGCAGTCAACAGGGGGCCGGTCAGCCCCAGCATTTT.

V is TRBV15 and J is TRBJ1-1; 9 bases fit TRBD1. The CDR3 contains 15 residues. Germline V gene sequence: CDR1 LNHNV, CDR2 YYDKDF (reference sequence). The J segment lost 4 bases and the V segment lost 7 bases, leaving 10 bases of the junction unmatched. DNA of the CDR3: TGTGCCACCACCCGAGAGGGGACAGGGACCACTGAAGCTTTCTTT. Its translation: CATTREGTGTTEAFF. Complete variable domain (other parts from reference TRBV15 and TRBJ1-1): DAMVIQNPRYQVTQFGKPVTLSCSQTLNHNVMYWYQQKSSQAPKLLFHYYDKDFNNEADTPDNFQSRRPNTSFCFLDIRSPGLGDTAMYLCATTREGTGTTEAFFGQGTRLTVV.

The chain couples TRBV2 to TRBJ1-1; D gene uncertain. Trimming took off 2 bases at V and 6 bases at J, with 13 bases between the two ends. Germline assignment: CDR1 SNHLY and CDR2 FYNNEI. This CDR3 contains 14 residues. The CDR3 spells CASSEIRGSAEAFF. Here the CDR3 DNA reads TGTGCCAGCAGTGAAATCCGGGGTAGTGCTGAAGCTTTCTTT.

This clone has only a few counts. The rearrangement joins TRBV30 to TRBJ1-2, with D maybe TRBD1 (5 bases). The V end was cut by 2 bases, the J end by 7 bases, with 11 bases between. The CDR3 is 12 residues long. The germline gives CDR1 GTSNPN, CDR2 SVGIG (reference sequence). The DNA of the CDR3 is TGTGCCTGGAGTCTAACAGGAGCTGGCTACACCTTC. Translated: CAWSLTGAGYTF.

The genes are TRBV29-1 and TRBJ1-1; D possibly corresponds to TRBD1 (5 bases). The CDR3 has 14 residues. V dropped 7 bases and J dropped 5 bases, with 20 bases sitting between them. The V gene's germline CDR1 is SQVTM and CDR2 ANQGSEA. The CDR3 protein is CSADEGAGKTEAFF. Here the CDR3 DNA reads TGCAGCGCAGACGAAGGGGCAGGGAAGACTGAAGCTTTCTTT.

This chain connects TRBV6-4 to TRBJ1-5; TRBD1 might be the D (5 bases). CDR1 and CDR2 from the germline V gene are MRHNA and SNTAGT. The CDR3 sequence is 15 residues long. V was shortened by 10 bases and J by 0 bases, with 16 bases between the two germline ends. CDR3 loop: CAIPDSGHSNQPQHF. DNA of the CDR3: TGTGCCATCCCAGACTCAGGGCATAGCAATCAGCCCCAGCATTTT.

This sequence joins TRBV4-1 and TRBJ2-2; D remains unclear. Looked up from germline, CDR1 is MGHRA and CDR2 is YSYEKL. The CDR3 contains 14 residues. Trimming left V 4 bases short and J 5 bases short, with 11 bases between. The CDR3 nucleotides read TGCGCCAGCAGCCCCATGACTGGGACCGGGGAGCTGTTTTTT. Protein: CASSPMTGTGELFF.